Following are 21 T cell receptor beta chains from one sample sequenced in a study of blood T cells in healthy people across ages (dated by TCRdb to between 2015 and 2016). The method was 5' RACE. The sample was run on an Illumina HiSeq 2500. A second 7 to 11 cycle PCR used a sample-barcoded 5' primer and a J-beta primer mix. The public sequencing data were trimmed at Q25 with fastp and processed into clonotypes with MiXCR by TCRdb, which kept only in-frame beta chains. Rows merge per CDR3 protein into single entries with the most common DNA and genes. The sample table records approximately 800,000 distinct CDR3 sequences; about 56% of these occur just once. The top ten clonotypes cover approximately 24% of the sample. The sample comprised blood. The receptors derive from a man aged 35-49 years in good health.

To note about this clonotype: At one of its ends the junction is not consistent with the germline gene, which may arise from a read error. CDR3 nucleotide sequence: TGTGCCAGCAGTTTAAGGGCTTGGGATCACCCCCAGCATTTT. Its protein is CASSLRAWDHPQHF. The chain recombines TRBV12-3 or TRBV12-4 with TRBJ1-5; no definite D call. The CDR3 sequence is 14 residues long.

This chain links TRBV9 with TRBJ1-5; D not resolved. CDR3 length equals 15 residues. Germline values: CDR1 SGDLS, CDR2 YYNGEE. Trimming cost V 0 bases and J 5 bases, with 12 bases left between them. The CDR3 sequence is CASSVGHSLDQPQHF. The CDR3 DNA follows: TGTGCCAGCAGCGTAGGGCACAGTTTAGATCAGCCCCAGCATTTT.

This chain joins TRBV28 and TRBJ1-6; 7 nucleotides line up with TRBD1. J was trimmed by 7 bases and V by 5 bases; bases with no gene match: 5. This CDR3 comprises 14 residues. The germline CDR1 and CDR2 sequences are MDHEN and SYDVKM. The CDR3 sequence is CASSPGTDNSPLHF. The CDR3 nucleotides read TGTGCCAGCAGTCCCGGGACAGACAATTCACCCCTCCACTTT.

This chain joins TRBV4-3 and TRBJ1-4; D call uncertain. Germline V CDR1 and CDR2: LGHNA, YSLEER. The length of the CDR3 is 13 residues. The V gene lost 4 bases and the J gene lost 8 bases, with 11 bases spanning the gap. The CDR3 nucleotides are TGCGCCAGCAGCCTCCTTGGGGTGGAAAAACTGTTTTTT. It translates to CASSLLGVEKLFF.

J is TRBJ2-1 and V is TRBV7-3, with TRBD2 as a possible D gene (5 bases). Looked up from germline, CDR1 is SGHTA and CDR2 is FQGTGA. Deletions cut 1 base from V and 0 bases from J, with 25 bases between. The CDR3 contains 21 residues. This CDR3 is CASSLRSRVEEDRNSYNEQFF. As DNA, the CDR3 is TGTGCCAGCAGCTTAAGATCCCGGGTGGAGGAAGACCGAAACTCCTACAATGAGCAGTTCTTC.

This chain connects TRBV4-3 to TRBJ2-3; maybe TRBD1 (5 bases). Trimming took off 1 base at V and 1 base at J, with 15 bases between the two ends. The CDR3 covers 17 residues. Germline CDR1 is LGHNA and CDR2 is YSLEER. CDR3 loop: CASSQAVGAQGTDTQYF. The CDR3 coding sequence is TGCGCCAGCAGCCAAGCAGTAGGGGCTCAGGGCACAGATACGCAGTATTTT.

The chain has TRBV28 and TRBJ1-2; D ambiguous. Germline loops: CDR1 MDHEN, CDR2 SYDVKM. V was shortened by 0 bases and J by 3 bases, with 5 bases between the two germline ends. CDR3 length equals 13 residues. CDR3 sequence: CASSLWQHYGYTF. Written as DNA, the CDR3 is TGTGCCAGCAGTTTATGGCAGCACTATGGCTACACCTTC.

This clonotype showed up just a few times. The chain links TRBV7-2 to TRBJ2-3, with TRBD2 matching 9 bases. The CDR3 spans 17 residues. The V gene end was trimmed by 0 bases and the J gene end by 5 bases; junction bases not matched to a gene: 9. Germline CDR1 and CDR2: SGHTA and FQGNSA. CDR3 sequence reads: CASSLARRLAGRDTQYF. Written as DNA, the CDR3 is TGTGCCAGCAGCTTAGCCAGGCGGCTAGCGGGAAGAGATACGCAGTATTTT.

This clonotype showed up just a few times. The V call is TRBV28, the J call TRBJ2-5, with 8 bases identical to TRBD2. Germline V gives CDR1 MDHEN, CDR2 SYDVKM. This CDR3 is built from 15 residues. J lost 5 bases, V lost 5 bases, and 10 bases had no gene match. CDR3 region: CASSRSGGQEETQYF. In DNA form, the CDR3 reads TGTGCCAGCAGTAGGAGCGGGGGTCAGGAGGAGACCCAGTACTTC.

This clonotype occurred a few times. The chain carries TRBV4-2 and TRBJ2-1; D perhaps matches TRBD1 (5 bases). Trimming removed 0 bases at V and 4 bases at J, with 7 bases between. Germline CDR1 is LGHNA and CDR2 is YNFKEQ. The CDR3 is made up of 14 amino acids. The CDR3 bases are TGTGCCAGCAGCCAAGAGGGGCTTTACAATGAGCAGTTCTTC. Translating gives CASSQEGLYNEQFF.

This clonotype was observed at least ten times. With a much larger clone just one base away, this may be a read error. The chain uses TRBV7-3 and TRBJ2-1, with 9 bases aligning to TRBD2. TRBJ2-7 matches the DNA end more closely, so the J call is doubtful. This CDR3 has 15 residues. Germline-derived CDR1 and CDR2 are SGHTA and FQGTGA. The CDR3 DNA sequence: TGTGCCAGCAGCTTAGGCGGGGGGGCCTACAATGAGCAGTACTTC. It specifies CASSLGGGAYNEQYF.

This clonotype appeared a few times. The rearrangement uses TRBV20-1 and TRBJ2-7, with D possibly matching TRBD2 (6 bases). CDR3 length equals 13 residues. Germline V gene data show CDR1 as DFQATT and CDR2 as SNEGSKA (reference sequence). Trimming stripped 3 bases from V and 3 bases from J, with 12 bases between. The CDR3 spells CSARGGSLYEQYF. CDR3 in DNA: TGCAGTGCTAGGGGAGGATCGCTCTACGAGCAGTACTTC.

This clonotype was seen only a few times. CDR3 sequence (DNA): TGTGCCAGCAGTTACTCGTACCATACAGGAGAGACCCAGTACTTC. Residues: CASSYSYHTGETQYF. This chain links TRBV6-2 or TRBV6-3 with TRBJ2-5; D may be TRBD1 (5 bases). This CDR3 region has 15 residues. Germline CDR1 is MNHEY and CDR2 is SVGEGT. V lost 0 bases and J lost 4, with 12 bases in between.

This chain connects TRBV5-1 to TRBJ1-2; 9 bases fit TRBD1. This CDR3 is 14 amino acids long. The germline gives CDR1 SGHRS, CDR2 YFSETQ. J lost 4 bases, V lost 3 bases, and 4 bases had no gene match. The CDR3 nucleotides are TGCGCCAGCAGCTGGGACAGGGAGACCTATGGCTACACCTTC. This sequence encodes CASSWDRETYGYTF.

The V call is TRBV20-1, the J call TRBJ2-1; D is perhaps TRBD2 (5 bases). V gave up 3 bases and J gave up 5 bases, with 8 bases separating them. The CDR3 is 12 amino acids. CDR1 is DFQATT, CDR2 SNEGSKA, per germline (reference sequence). The CDR3 region has the DNA TGCAGTGCTAGTGACTACCACAATGAGCAGTTCTTC. As protein: CSASDYHNEQFF.

The rearrangement links TRBV20-1 to TRBJ1-2; no firm D call. This CDR3 is 15 amino acids long. Looked up from germline, CDR1 is DFQATT and CDR2 is SNEGSKA (reference sequence). V dropped 0 bases and J dropped 2 bases, with 13 bases sitting between them. CDR3 residues: CSARDWSLGNYGYTF. The CDR3 DNA follows: TGCAGTGCTAGAGATTGGTCTTTGGGGAACTATGGCTACACCTTC.

This chain connects TRBV6-1 to TRBJ2-7; D remains ambiguous. The ends were cut back, 4 bases at V and 6 bases at J, with 7 bases in the middle. CDR1 and CDR2 from the germline V gene are MNHNS and SASEGT. The CDR3 runs to 11 residues. CDR3 sequence reads: CASSALVEQYF. CDR3 nucleotides: TGTGCCAGCAGTGCGTTGGTCGAGCAGTACTTC.

This chain uses TRBV30 with TRBJ2-5; tentatively, D is TRBD1 (6 bases). This CDR3 comprises 13 residues. V lost 4 bases to trimming and J lost 6 bases, with 15 bases between them. Looked up from germline, CDR1 is GTSNPN and CDR2 is SVGIG (reference sequence). The CDR3 reads CAWNGRGGQTQYF. The DNA for the CDR3 is TGTGCCTGGAATGGCAGGGGCGGGCAGACCCAGTACTTC.

The chain employs TRBV7-9 and TRBJ2-3; 7 bases fit TRBD2. V lost 3 bases to trimming and J lost 5 bases; unmatched junction nucleotides: 8. CDR1 and CDR2 (germline): SEHNR, FQNEAQ (reference sequence). This CDR3 has 15 amino acids. The CDR3 reads CASSLGGGVKDTQYF. The CDR3 nucleotides are TGTGCCAGCAGCTTGGGCGGGGGAGTTAAAGATACGCAGTATTTT.

This clonotype appeared a few times. The chain has TRBV6-6 and TRBJ1-2; D unresolved. The germline V and J ends were trimmed by 0 bases and 8 bases, with 19 bases remaining between them. Germline V CDR1 and CDR2: MNHNY, SVGAGI (reference sequence). The CDR3 spans 16 residues. CDR3 residues: CASSYSPEGGLDGYTF. CDR3 nucleotide sequence: TGTGCCAGCAGTTACTCGCCGGAGGGAGGTTTGGACGGCTACACCTTC.

Regarding this clonotype: At one boundary the junction diverges from the germline segment, which might be a read error. J is TRBJ2-7 and V is TRBV5-1; the D gene is possibly TRBD1 (6 bases). The CDR3 consists of 16 residues. Germline CDR1 reads SGHRS; CDR2 reads YFSETQ. Written as DNA, the CDR3 is TGCGCCAGCAGCTTGGACCCGGGACACGGATTATACGAGCAGTGCTTC. Its protein product is CASSLDPGHGLYEQCF.